Sequencing of this T cell receptor beta chain was carried out in a study of blood T cell repertoires in COVID-19. Study as a whole: Sites in the United States, Italy and Spain provided acute and convalescent COVID-19 samples. T cells, B-cell-depleted T cells, or PBMCs supplied cDNA or gDNA.

Trimming removed 2 bases at V and 4 bases at J, with 11 bases between. The CDR3 has 14 amino acids. CDR1 MNHNY and CDR2 SVGAGI come from the germline V gene (reference sequence). Original data processing: Scientists estimated how many nucleated cells there were by amplifying reference gene primers. Some clones are missing from TCRdb's copy, which holds only in-frame ones; the method was immunoSEQ multiplex PCR. V, J and clone size derive from that table, while D and trimming were established from the DNA sequence. The sample carries fewer than 80,000 clones, 89% recorded once. The sequenced sample consisted of peripheral blood. The source of this sequence is a woman aged 50 to 65 with active COVID-19. The V and J genes are TRBV6-6 and TRBJ1-1, with D possibly matching TRBD1 (6 bases). DNA of the CDR3: TGTGCCAGCAGTTACAAGGGGGTTACCACTGAAGCTTTCTTT. Its translation is CASSYKGVTTEAFF.